These 14 T cell receptor beta chains originate from one sample sequenced in a study of blood T cell repertoires in COVID-19. Generated by immunoSEQ multiplex PCR, the TCRdb table keeps only in-frame clones and is missing some. The sample yields approximately 94,000 clones, roughly 79% seen once. Sequencing was performed on peripheral blood. The source of these receptors is a man between 65 and 85 years old with active or convalescent COVID-19.

J is TRBJ2-4 and V is TRBV9; the D gene is possibly TRBD2 (5 bases). The germline V and J ends were trimmed by 2 bases and 3 bases, with 12 bases remaining between them. Germline lookup yields CDR1 SGDLS and CDR2 YYNGEE. The CDR3 sequence is 15 residues long. The CDR3 coding sequence is TGTGCCAGCAGCGTCTCCGGGAATAGCAAAAACATTCAGTACTTC. It specifies CASSVSGNSKNIQYF. The full variable domain, its missing parts supplied by reference TRBV9 and TRBJ2-4, is DSGVTQTPKHLITATGQRVTLRCSPRSGDLSVYWYQQSLDQGLQFLIQYYNGEERAKGNILERFSAQQFPDLHSELNLSSLELGDSALYFCASSVSGNSKNIQYFGAGTRLSVL.

This rearrangement joins TRBV5-8 to TRBJ2-1; D may be TRBD2 (6 bases). CDR1 and CDR2 from the germline V gene are SGHTS and YDEGEE. CDR3 length: 16 amino acids. The germline V and J ends were trimmed by 0 bases and 3 bases, with 13 bases remaining between them. This chain's CDR3 is CASSLVAGRSYNEQFF. DNA for the CDR3: TGTGCCAGCAGCTTGGTGGCGGGAAGGAGCTACAATGAGCAGTTCTTC.

This rearrangement joins TRBV12-3 or TRBV12-4 to TRBJ2-7; the D gene is possibly TRBD2 (5 bases). V lost 1 base and J lost 6, with 10 bases in between. This CDR3 spans 13 amino acids. In DNA form, the CDR3 reads TGTGCCAGCAGTTTAGGGTATGGGAGCGAGCAGTACTTC. Amino acids: CASSLGYGSEQYF.

This rearrangement joins TRBV20-1 to TRBJ2-1, with 7 positions matching TRBD1. This CDR3 is built from 15 residues. Per the germline V gene, CDR1 is DFQATT and CDR2 is SNEGSKA (reference sequence). The J segment lost 6 bases and the V segment lost 3 bases, leaving 11 bases of the junction unmatched. The chain's CDR3 is CSASPSGQIGNEQFF. CDR3 in DNA: TGCAGTGCTAGTCCTTCGGGACAGATCGGCAATGAGCAGTTCTTC.

V gene TRBV7-2 combines with J gene TRBJ2-2; TRBD2 matches 7 bases. The CDR3 consists of 16 residues. Germline CDR1 is SGHTA and CDR2 is FQGNSA. J lost 4 bases, V lost 1 base, and 6 bases had no gene match. The CDR3 DNA sequence: TGTGCCAGCAGCTTAGTGGCTAGCGGAACCACCGGGGAGCTGTTTTTT. Translation gives CASSLVASGTTGELFF.

V is TRBV7-9 and J is TRBJ2-7; 8 bases line up with TRBD1. This CDR3 spans 13 amino acids. Germline assignment: CDR1 SEHNR and CDR2 FQNEAQ (reference sequence). The junction had 3 bases not matched to a gene; V was cut back by 3 bases and J by 5 bases. The CDR3 nucleotides are TGTGCCAGCAGCTTTAGACAGGGGAACGAGCAGTACTTC. Translation gives CASSFRQGNEQYF.

The chain carries TRBV12-5 and TRBJ2-2, with D possibly matching TRBD1 (6 bases). V lost 0 bases and J lost 6, with 11 bases in between. The CDR3 extends over 15 amino acids. The germline CDR1 and CDR2 sequences are LGHNT and FRNRAP. Here the CDR3 DNA reads TGTGCTAGTGGTTTGGTCCAGGGGAAGGCCGGGGAGCTGTTTTTT. It is translated as CASGLVQGKAGELFF.

This rearrangement joins TRBV4-3 to TRBJ1-4; no clear D gene. The CDR3 is made up of 15 amino acids. In germline, CDR1 is LGHNA, CDR2 YSLEER. Trimming took off 0 bases at V and 4 bases at J, with 9 bases between the two ends. CDR3 nucleotide sequence: TGCGCCAGCAGCCAAGAGGGAGGGTTTAATGAAAAACTGTTTTTT. This codes for CASSQEGGFNEKLFF.

The rearrangement joins TRBV29-1 to TRBJ2-3; D may be TRBD2 (6 bases). CDR3 size: 14 residues. CDR1 is SQVTM, CDR2 ANQGSEA, per germline. With 3 bases removed from V and 0 bases from J, the gap between germline ends came to 10 bases. CDR3 sequence (DNA): TGCAGCGTTGACGGACTACAAAGCACAGATACGCAGTATTTT. Translation: CSVDGLQSTDTQYF.

V usage is TRBV3-1 (or the pseudogene TRBV3-2) and J usage is TRBJ2-7; 10 bases fit TRBD1. CDR1 is LGHDT, CDR2 YNNKEL, per germline (reference sequence). J lost 5 bases, V lost 2 bases, and 9 bases had no gene match. The CDR3 runs to 16 residues. As DNA, the CDR3 is TGTGCCAGCAGCCAACGTGAGGGGACAGGGGTCGACGAGCAGTACTTC. It is translated as CASSQREGTGVDEQYF.

The chain links TRBV7-9 to TRBJ2-7; 7 nucleotides line up with TRBD1. The CDR3 has 14 amino acids. V lost 4 bases to trimming and J lost 5 bases; unmatched junction nucleotides: 8. Per germline, CDR1 SEHNR and CDR2 FQNEAQ (reference sequence). CDR3 amino acids: CASSSQGSFHEQYF. CDR3 coding DNA: TGTGCCAGCAGCTCACAGGGGAGTTTCCACGAGCAGTACTTC.

This clone was counted once. The chain is built from TRBV7-8 and TRBJ1-2, with unresolved D. Between the trimmed V and J ends, which lost 4 bases and 8 bases, there was a span of 17 bases. The CDR3 runs 14 residues. Germline CDR1 SGHVS, CDR2 FQNEAQ. The CDR3 spells CASSYANPIRGYTF. CDR3 nucleotide sequence: TGTGCCAGCAGCTACGCAAATCCCATACGGGGCTACACCTTC.

This chain links TRBV24-1 with TRBJ2-1; D gene ambiguous. The CDR3 is made up of 12 amino acids. CDR1 is KGHDR and CDR2 is SFDVKD in the germline V gene. V was pared by 1 base and J by 6 bases, with 3 bases between. The CDR3 region is CATSDFSNEQFF. CDR3 nucleotide sequence: TGTGCCACCAGTGATTTCAGCAATGAGCAGTTCTTC.

The chain links TRBV27 to TRBJ2-5; tentative D call: TRBD2 (5 bases). Germline V gives CDR1 MNHEY, CDR2 SMNVEV (reference sequence). The CDR3 has 13 amino acids. V gave up 6 bases and J gave up 3 bases, with 11 bases separating them. The CDR3 DNA follows: TGTGCCAGCAGCCGTAAGAGGGAAGAGACCCAGTACTTC. It specifies CASSRKREETQYF.